This T cell receptor (beta chain) comes out of a study of blood T cell repertoires in COVID-19. Per the study methods: Estimation of nucleated cell counts relied on the amplification of reference gene primers. Data came from immunoSEQ multiplex PCR; TCRdb stores just in-frame clones and leaves some out. The V and J calls and the clone size are those of that table, but D and trimming were determined from the DNA. The sample shows 200,000 to 250,000 clones, 82% of them seen only once. Participant-given clinical history determined each cohort assignment. The sample taken for sequencing was PBMCs or T cells enriched from blood (not recorded which). This receptor was obtained from a woman in her fifties or sixties who had recovered from COVID-19.

CDR3 nucleotide sequence: TGTGCCAGCAGCAACCTCGGGACAGGGGAACACTATGGCTACACCTTC. Translated, it gives CASSNLGTGEHYGYTF. The V and J genes are TRBV9 and TRBJ1-2, with 10 bases that match TRBD1. From germline, CDR1 is SGDLS and CDR2 YYNGEE. V lost 4 bases to trimming and J lost 3 bases; unmatched junction nucleotides: 9. The CDR3 consists of 16 residues.